A single sample is the source of the 21 T cell receptor beta chains below, sequenced in a study of T-cell memory formation after mild COVID-19. TCRdb passed the 5' RACE reads through MiXCR, listing each CDR3 protein once. The table lists 250,000 to 400,000 distinct CDR3 sequences, about 13% of them singletons. Input material: PBMCs or a T cell subset sorted from them (not recorded which). The receptors derive from a man aged 18 to 30 who had mild COVID-19 (a few samples of this study predate the infection). Cell type and time point are not known.

This clonotype was observed at least ten times. The rearrangement joins TRBV7-2 to TRBJ2-3; the match to TRBD2 covers 14 bases. This CDR3 spans 15 amino acids. Trimming at V came to 6 bases and at J to 4 bases, leaving 3 bases not matched to a gene. Germline V gene data show CDR1 as SGHTA and CDR2 as FQGNSA. The CDR3 DNA reads as TGTGCCAGCAGTTTGACTAGCGGGGGGGCAGATACGCAGTATTTT. It specifies CASSLTSGGADTQYF. The whole variable domain, remainder taken from reference TRBV7-2 and TRBJ2-3, is GAGVSQSPSNKVTEKGKDVELRCDPISGHTALYWYRQSLGQGLEFLIYFQGNSAPDKSGLPSDRFSAERTGGSVSTLTIQRTQQEDSAVYLCASSLTSGGADTQYFGPGTRLTVL.

This clonotype was seen a few times. The rearrangement uses TRBV5-5 and TRBJ2-1; TRBD2 is a possible D gene (6 bases). The V gene lost 0 bases and the J gene lost 9 bases, with 19 bases spanning the gap. The CDR3 is 16 amino acids. CDR1 and CDR2 (germline): SGHKS, YYEKEE (reference sequence). This CDR3 reads CASSLVGLSLNIEQFF. As DNA, the CDR3 is TGTGCCAGCAGCTTGGTGGGACTGTCCTTGAACATTGAGCAGTTCTTC.

The chain employs TRBV7-2 and TRBJ2-7; 9 bases line up with TRBD1. Germline assignment: CDR1 SGHTA and CDR2 FQGNSA. The ends lost 5 bases at V and 7 bases at J; junction bases unmatched: 6. CDR3 length: 13 amino acids. CDR3 sequence: CASSAYRGQEQYV. CDR3 DNA sequence: TGTGCCAGCAGCGCCTACAGGGGGCAAGAGCAGTACGTC.

The chain has TRBV7-9 and TRBJ2-1; 8 bases align to TRBD2. CDR1 is SEHNR and CDR2 is FQNEAQ in the germline V gene (reference sequence). Germline trimming cut 5 bases from V and 7 bases from J; bases unmatched to any gene: 13. This CDR3 has 16 amino acids. The CDR3 nucleotides read TGTGCCAGCAGCCTTCAAGGCGGGGGGCTGGCTAATGAGCAGTTCTTC. Translated: CASSLQGGGLANEQFF. The full variable domain, rest sourced from reference TRBV7-9 and TRBJ2-1, is DTGVSQNPRHKITKRGQNVTFRCDPISEHNRLYWYRQTLGQGPEFLTYFQNEAQLEKSRLLSDRFSAERPKGSFSTLEIQRTEQGDSAMYLCASSLQGGGLANEQFFGPGTRLTVL.

The count of this clonotype is one. This chain links TRBV19 with TRBJ2-6; the D gene could be TRBD1 or TRBD2 (5 bases each). The CDR3 length is 14 residues. V shed 3 bases and J shed 13 bases, with 16 bases lying between them. Per germline, CDR1 LNHDA and CDR2 SQIVND (reference sequence). CDR3 DNA: TGTGCCAGTAGTATCGGGGCAGGCCAGACGGTCCTGACTTTC. Translated, it gives CASSIGAGQTVLTF.

J is TRBJ2-7 and V is TRBV7-9; 8 bases are a match to TRBD1. V gave up 5 bases and J gave up 1 base; unmatched junction bases: 10. In germline, CDR1 is SEHNR, CDR2 FQNEAQ (reference sequence). This CDR3 has 16 residues. Here the CDR3 reads CASSPSSRTGSYEQYF. DNA for the CDR3: TGTGCCAGCAGCCCATCATCTCGGACAGGGTCCTACGAGCAGTACTTC.

V usage is TRBV28 and J usage is TRBJ1-5, with D perhaps matching TRBD1 (6 bases). Looked up from germline, CDR1 is MDHEN and CDR2 is SYDVKM. This CDR3 contains 15 residues. V was shortened by 6 bases and J by 3 bases, with 15 bases between the two germline ends. The CDR3 loop is CASSFTGRLNQPQHF. As DNA, the CDR3 is TGTGCCAGCAGCTTCACAGGGAGGCTCAATCAGCCCCAGCATTTT.

The J gene is TRBJ2-2, the V gene TRBV10-3; no firm D call. Trimming shortened V by 3 bases and J by 6 bases, and 11 bases separated the two germline ends. Germline CDR1 ENHRY, CDR2 SYGVKD. CDR3 length: 14 residues. CDR3 sequence reads: CAISDSNEAGELFF. CDR3 DNA: TGTGCCATCAGTGATAGTAACGAAGCCGGGGAGCTGTTTTTT.

This clonotype was detected ten times or more. This CDR3 reads CASSPDAQYEQYV. CDR3 DNA: TGTGCCAGCAGCCCAGATGCCCAGTACGAGCAGTACGTC. The chain employs TRBV7-9 and TRBJ2-7, with D hard to call. V lost 5 bases to trimming and J lost 4 bases, with 12 bases between them. The germline gives CDR1 SEHNR, CDR2 FQNEAQ (reference sequence). This CDR3 is built from 13 residues.

The chain joins TRBV7-9 to TRBJ2-7, with TRBD1 identical over 8 bases. The V and J ends lost 1 base and 6 bases, in that order; junction bases with no gene match: 2. From germline, CDR1 is SEHNR and CDR2 FQNEAQ (reference sequence). This CDR3 spans 13 amino acids. The CDR3 coding sequence is TGTGCCAGCAGCTTAGGGACAGGGCCCGAGCAGTACGTC. Translated, it gives CASSLGTGPEQYV.

The gene calls are TRBV13 and TRBJ1-2, with a weak D call TRBD1 (6 bases). Germline CDR1 is PRHDT and CDR2 is FYEKMQ (reference sequence). The V gene lost 4 bases and the J gene lost 4 bases, with 16 bases spanning the gap. The CDR3 has 15 amino acids. The chain's CDR3 is CASSYGPGQPYGYTF. In DNA form, the CDR3 reads TGTGCCAGCAGCTACGGCCCTGGACAGCCCTATGGCTACACCTTC.

The sample holds many counts of this clonotype. The chain employs TRBV11-1 and TRBJ2-5, with TRBD1 matching over 7 bases. Germline V gives CDR1 SGHAT, CDR2 FQDESV (reference sequence). CDR3 length: 13 residues. After removal of 5 bases from V and 3 bases from J, the junction contained 3 bases not matched to a gene. CDR3 region: CASSHGTEETQYF. The CDR3 DNA is TGTGCCAGCAGCCATGGGACAGAAGAGACCCAGTACTTC.

V and J are TRBV15 and TRBJ2-7, with D maybe TRBD1 (5 bases). CDR3 length: 15 amino acids. The V end lost 0 bases, the J end lost 1 base, and 10 bases lay between the germline ends. The germline gives CDR1 LNHNV, CDR2 YYDKDF (reference sequence). CDR3 region: CATSRDRVGSYEQYV. The CDR3 DNA is TGTGCCACCAGCAGAGACAGGGTGGGGTCCTACGAGCAGTACGTC.

This clonotype was recorded a few times. The genes are TRBV7-2 and TRBJ1-6; TRBD1 might be the D (5 bases). Germline CDR1 reads SGHTA; CDR2 reads FQGNSA. CDR3 size: 18 residues. V lost 0 bases to trimming and J lost 0 bases, with 12 bases between them. CDR3 loop: CASSLAPQASSYNSPLHF. DNA for the CDR3: TGTGCCAGCAGCTTAGCTCCACAGGCGAGCTCCTATAATTCACCCCTCCACTTT.

The V call is TRBV18, the J call TRBJ1-1; TRBD1 matches at 11 bases. Germline V gene sequence: CDR1 KGHSH, CDR2 LQKENI. The CDR3 is 16 residues long. With 6 bases clipped from V and 6 bases from J, the junction kept 12 bases outside the gene matches. Here the CDR3 reads CASSPNGQGASPEAFF. CDR3 nucleotide sequence: TGTGCCAGCTCTCCGAATGGACAGGGGGCGTCTCCTGAAGCTTTCTTT.

As DNA, the CDR3 is TGTGCCAGCAGGGGCGGGGGGGTAGGAGAGACCCAGTACTTC. This translates into CASRGGGVGETQYF. The chain links TRBV12-3 or TRBV12-4 to TRBJ2-5; 9 positions agree with TRBD2. Germline trimming cut 6 bases from V and 4 bases from J; bases unmatched to any gene: 6. The CDR3 consists of 14 residues.

This clonotype was seen many times. The chain uses TRBV12-3 or TRBV12-4 and TRBJ1-3; a weak D match, TRBD1 (6 bases). The CDR3 consists of 18 residues. Trimming left V 0 bases short and J 1 base short, with 16 bases between. The CDR3 coding sequence is TGTGCCAGCAGTTTAGCGCCTGGGGGCGCGGTTTCTGGAAACACCATATATTTT. The encoded protein is CASSLAPGGAVSGNTIYF.

This clonotype was seen more than once but under ten times. The chain links TRBV5-1 to TRBJ2-1; no clear D gene. Trimming removed 2 bases from V and 5 bases from J, with 8 bases in between. CDR3 length equals 13 residues. Germline V gene sequence: CDR1 SGHRS, CDR2 YFSETQ. CDR3 nucleotide sequence: TGCGCCAGCAGCTTTCACCCTGACAATGAGCAGTTCTTC. This encodes CASSFHPDNEQFF.

This clonotype was recorded a few times. The CDR3 loop reads CASSFSFANSPLHF. The CDR3 nucleotides are TGTGCCAGCAGTTTTAGTTTCGCTAATTCACCCCTCCACTTT. The chain is built from TRBV12-3 or TRBV12-4 and TRBJ1-6; D is uncertain. The ends were cut back, 3 bases at V and 6 bases at J, with 9 bases in the middle. This CDR3 spans 14 amino acids.

The chain couples TRBV12-3 or TRBV12-4 to TRBJ1-6; D is possibly TRBD1 (6 bases). The CDR3 loop spans 15 amino acids. The V end was cut by 6 bases, the J end by 9 bases, with 18 bases between. This CDR3 is CASSRSTGGASPLHF. The CDR3 DNA is TGTGCCAGCAGCCGCTCGACAGGAGGGGCTTCACCCCTCCACTTT.

This clonotype showed up just a few times. The chain uses TRBV27 and TRBJ2-1, with 14 bases aligning to TRBD2. The CDR3 covers 15 residues. Trimming removed 5 bases from V and 10 bases from J; junction bases left unmatched: 7. The V gene's germline CDR1 is MNHEY and CDR2 SMNVEV (reference sequence). CDR3 nucleotides: TGTGCCAGCAGTCCCGGGACTAGCGGGGGTTTGGAGCAGTTCTTC. This codes for CASSPGTSGGLEQFF.